Listed below are T cell receptor beta chains from one sample, sequenced in a study of kidney transplant recipient with SARS-CoV-2 infection. Each CDR3 protein is one row after TCRdb ran MiXCR on the reads. The sample carries 200,000 to 250,000 distinct CDR3 sequences, 25% to 35% recorded once. Sample: a blood sample, taken at baseline and between days 110 and 120 from a kidney transplant recipient. These receptors were taken from a male patient in his 30s who had COVID-19 and was a kidney transplant recipient. Some T cells may arise from the graft donor. CDR3s include the opening cysteine and the closing phenylalanine or tryptophan. Not all rows give a size; the values are once, few, many and, for expanded clones, a class.

CDR3aa: CASSGVSRDGKTYGYTF
j_gene: TRBJ1-2
abundance: many
v_gene: TRBV7-2

CDR3aa: CASSPQAGTVYNEQFF
j_gene: TRBJ2-1
abundance: many
v_gene: TRBV12-3/TRBV12-4

CDR3aa: CASSLQDRETEAFF
j_gene: TRBJ1-1
abundance: few
v_gene: TRBV5-1

CDR3aa: CSARGQGWGPQHF
j_gene: TRBJ1-5
abundance: many
v_gene: TRBV20-1

CDR3aa: CASSYQGVLEKLFF
j_gene: TRBJ1-4
abundance: many
v_gene: TRBV6-6

CDR3aa: CSVWINSNQPQHF
j_gene: TRBJ1-5
abundance: many
v_gene: TRBV20-1

CDR3aa: CASSILYSARKTYGYTF
j_gene: TRBJ1-2
abundance: many
v_gene: TRBV7-4

CDR3aa: CASSFGGTYEQYF
j_gene: TRBJ2-7
abundance: many
v_gene: TRBV5-8

CDR3aa: CASRPYPGTGNQPQHF
j_gene: TRBJ1-5
abundance: many
v_gene: TRBV6-6

CDR3aa: CSARESGSHTGELFF
j_gene: TRBJ2-2
abundance: many
v_gene: TRBV20-1

CDR3aa: CASLLPVPGRTYGYTF
j_gene: TRBJ1-2
abundance: NA
v_gene: TRBV5-4

CDR3aa: CASDPKSVRKTYGYTF
j_gene: TRBJ1-2
abundance: many
v_gene: TRBV5-1

CDR3aa: CASSSERKCRKTYGYTF
j_gene: TRBJ1-2
abundance: many
v_gene: TRBV7-7

CDR3aa: CASSQAGVPSDTQYF
j_gene: TRBJ2-3
abundance: NA
v_gene: TRBV6-5

CDR3aa: CASSDGINYGYTF
j_gene: TRBJ1-2
abundance: many
v_gene: TRBV6-4

CDR3aa: CASSPSTRGGYGYTF
j_gene: TRBJ1-2
abundance: many
v_gene: TRBV5-1

CDR3aa: CASSTGQGSMWETQYF
j_gene: TRBJ2-5
abundance: once
v_gene: TRBV5-1